This T cell receptor (beta chain) was obtained from a study of cytotoxic CD8 clonotypes in ibrutinib-treated CLL. On the study more broadly: Partial responses totalled about 24 and complete responses 2; after median around six years, approximately 15 remained remitted and around twelve progressed.

T cells were sequenced at a targeted depth of 1 in 200,000 to 1 in 1 million. The repertoire was sequenced with immunoSEQ multiplex PCR; TCRdb's copy has only in-frame clones and lacks some. Of approximately 100,000 clones in the sample, approximately 80% were seen once. Frozen PBMC stocks contributed around 1.9 micrograms of genomic DNA to the TCR beta libraries. After removal of 4 bases from V and 3 bases from J, the junction contained 8 bases not matched to a gene. The CDR3 loop spans 16 amino acids. CDR1 is SGHNT and CDR2 is YYREEE in the germline V gene (reference sequence). The sequence was collected from a human donor with chronic lymphocytic leukemia. Specimen: PBMCs, collected after 24 months of ibrutinib treatment. The chain links TRBV5-4 to TRBJ2-5; 11 nucleotides align to TRBD2. The CDR3 protein is CASSQGSGLAEETQYF. In DNA, the CDR3 is TGTGCCAGCAGCCAAGGATCGGGACTAGCGGAAGAGACCCAGTACTTC.